This TCR beta chain was identified during a study of T cells in localized non-small cell lung cancer. Regarding the study as a whole: Multi-region tumor sequencing was not done, so intratumor heterogeneity could not be excluded. Higher adjacent-lung clonality was associated with shorter survival. The study found T cell clonality highest in uninvolved adjacent lung, above tumor. Adjacent lung exhibited a median of about 50 among the 100 most abundant tumor clones.

The V and J ends lost 4 bases and 8 bases respectively, with 11 bases between them. CDR1 and CDR2 (germline): MNHNS, SASEGT. This CDR3 comprises 12 residues. About this clone: Its antigen is as yet unknown.

Data came from immunoSEQ multiplex PCR; TCRdb stores just in-frame clones and leaves some out. This sample has about 36,000 clones; 70% to 90% occur once, and the top ten carry approximately 7.2%. Source: peripheral blood, taken before any cancer treatment. The chain carries TRBV6-1 and TRBJ1-2; unclear D gene. This receptor was taken from a woman between 40 and 69 years old with stage I lung adenocarcinoma. The CDR3 sequence: CASSVEYSGYTF. CDR3 bases: TGTGCCAGCAGTGTTGAGTATAGCGGCTACACCTTC.